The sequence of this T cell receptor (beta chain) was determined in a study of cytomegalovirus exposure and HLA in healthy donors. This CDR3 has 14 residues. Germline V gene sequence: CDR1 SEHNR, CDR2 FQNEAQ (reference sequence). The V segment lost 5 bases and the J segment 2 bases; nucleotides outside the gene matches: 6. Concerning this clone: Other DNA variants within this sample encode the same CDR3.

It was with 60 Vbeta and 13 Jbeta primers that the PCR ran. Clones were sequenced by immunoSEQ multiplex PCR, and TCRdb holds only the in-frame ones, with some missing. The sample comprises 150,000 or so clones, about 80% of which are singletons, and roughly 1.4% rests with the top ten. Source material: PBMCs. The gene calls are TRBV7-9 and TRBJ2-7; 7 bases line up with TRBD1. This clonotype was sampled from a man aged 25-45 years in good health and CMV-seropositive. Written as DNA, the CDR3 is TGTGCCAGCAGCCCCCGAGGGACAGCCTACGAGCAGTACTTC. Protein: CASSPRGTAYEQYF. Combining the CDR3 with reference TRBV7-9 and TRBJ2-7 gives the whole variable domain DTGVSQNPRHKITKRGQNVTFRCDPISEHNRLYWYRQTLGQGPEFLTYFQNEAQLEKSRLLSDRFSAERPKGSFSTLEIQRTEQGDSAMYLCASSPRGTAYEQYFGPGTRLTVT.